This TCR beta chain was sequenced in a study of T-cell reconstitution after alpha-beta-depleted transplantation in children. There are 13 residues in the CDR3. Between the trimmed V and J ends, which lost 4 bases and 2 bases, there was a span of 8 bases. Germline CDR1 is SGHKS and CDR2 is YYEKEE (reference sequence). Researchers prepared the TCRbeta library using unique molecular identifiers, the study reports. MiXCR, applied by TCRdb to the PCR reads, yields one record per CDR3 protein. Here the sample spans some 300,000 distinct CDR3 sequences, 10% to 13% being singletons. This clonotype was observed at least ten times.

V usage is TRBV5-5 and J usage is TRBJ2-3; D gene ambiguous. This TCR was sampled from a human donor who donated a stem cell graft to a child with acute lymphoblastic leukemia. The sample in question was PBMCs from the stem cell graft donor, obtained from the stem cell graft. The CDR3 here is CASSLQLTDTQYF. CDR3 sequence (DNA): TGTGCCAGCAGCCTGCAGCTCACAGATACGCAGTATTTT. Looking up the rest from reference TRBV5-5 and TRBJ2-3 gives the full variable domain: DAGVTQSPTHLIKTRGQQVTLRCSPISGHKSVSWYQQVLGQGPQFIFQYYEKEERGRGNFPDRFSARQFPNYSSELNVNALLLGDSALYLCASSLQLTDTQYFGPGTRLTVL.